Sequencing of this T cell receptor (beta chain) was carried out in a study of T cells expressing NK-cell markers. What made the TCR beta cDNA was 5'RACE template switching with UMIs. TCRdb re-called the 5' RACE reads; every CDR3 protein appears as one record, without DNA. This sample contains 350,000 to 400,000 distinct CDR3 sequences. Looked up from germline, CDR1 is MGHRA and CDR2 is YSYEKL. CDR3 length equals 14 residues. The rearrangement joins TRBV4-1 to TRBJ1-2; TCRdb reports TRBD1, a call that lacks DNA to check it against. This receptor was identified in a woman in her fifties or sixties in good health. Specimen: blood T cells: a sorted CD56 or NKG2C T cell subset, CD4+ or CD8+ T cells, or bulk PBMC T cells (not recorded which). The CDR3 here is CASSPDRTHYGYTF.